The 21 T cell receptor beta chains below all came from one sample that was sequenced in a study of PD-1 blockade in mismatch repair-deficient tumors. The protocol was immunoSEQ multiplex PCR, while the TCRdb copy is restricted to in-frame clones and leaves out a portion. Among under 15,000 clones listed, 75% to 85% were seen once. Sequenced material: PBMCs, taken 14 weeks after starting pembrolizumab. These receptors were obtained from an adult with mismatch repair-deficient cancer.

The rearrangement links TRBV5-6 to TRBJ1-1; the D gene is possibly TRBD1 (6 bases). The V and J ends lost 0 bases and 4 bases respectively, with 13 bases between them. Germline CDR1 is SGHDT and CDR2 is YYEEEE. The length of the CDR3 is 15 residues. Here the CDR3 reads CASSLALNRATEAFF. For the CDR3, the DNA is TGTGCCAGCAGCTTGGCGCTAAACAGGGCCACTGAAGCTTTCTTT. The entire variable domain, with the rest obtained from reference TRBV5-6 and TRBJ1-1, is as follows: DAGVTQSPTHLIKTRGQQVTLRCSPKSGHDTVSWYQQALGQGPQFIFQYYEEEERQRGNFPDRFSGHQFPNYSSELNVNALLLGDSALYLCASSLALNRATEAFFGQGTRLTVV.

This clone was picked up one time. The chain is built from TRBV4-1 and TRBJ2-1, with TRBD1 identical over 7 bases. With V trimmed by 0 bases and J by 3 bases, 2 bases remained unmatched. Per the germline V gene, CDR1 is MGHRA and CDR2 is YSYEKL. CDR3 length: 15 amino acids. CDR3 coding DNA: TGCGCCAGCAGCCAAGAAGACAGGGACTACAATGAGCAGTTCTTC. Its translation is CASSQEDRDYNEQFF.

V and J are TRBV9 and TRBJ2-7, with a tentative D call TRBD2 (7 bases). V was trimmed by 2 bases and J by 6 bases, leaving 18 bases between them. The CDR3 runs to 15 residues. Germline V gene lookup returns CDR1 SGDLS and CDR2 YYNGEE. The CDR3 coding sequence is TGTGCCAGCAGCGTCTACGGGGGGCATAGGGTCGAGCAGTACTTC. Amino acid sequence: CASSVYGGHRVEQYF.

This clone is a singleton in its sample. V gene TRBV5-4 combines with J gene TRBJ2-2, with TRBD2 matching 7 bases. The V and J ends lost 2 bases and 5 bases, in that order; junction bases with no gene match: 6. Germline CDR1 SGHNT, CDR2 YYREEE (reference sequence). The length of the CDR3 is 15 residues. CDR3 region: CASSFRRGDTGELFF. The CDR3 DNA reads as TGTGCCAGCAGCTTCCGACGGGGGGATACCGGGGAGCTGTTTTTT.

This chain connects TRBV18 to TRBJ2-7, with D hard to call. The CDR3 runs 14 residues. The V gene lost 3 bases and the J gene lost 3 bases, with 12 bases spanning the gap. Germline assignment: CDR1 KGHSH and CDR2 LQKENI. The CDR3 DNA reads TGTGCCAGCTCACCTACCAGCGACCGCTACGAGCAGTACTTC. Translation gives CASSPTSDRYEQYF.

The chain combines TRBV27 with TRBJ2-3, with 10 positions matching TRBD2. The V gene's germline CDR1 is MNHEY and CDR2 SMNVEV (reference sequence). V lost 2 bases, J lost 0 bases, and 5 bases stayed unmatched. This CDR3 region has 17 residues. Written as DNA, the CDR3 is TGTGCCAGCAGTTTAGTCGGACTAGCGGCTAGCACAGATACGCAGTATTTT. Its protein is CASSLVGLAASTDTQYF.

The chain carries TRBV5-4 and TRBJ1-2; TRBD1 matches 7 bases. The CDR3 has 13 residues. V shed 0 bases, J shed 4 bases, and the junction held 0 bases outside the gene matches. Germline CDR1 SGHNT, CDR2 YYREEE (reference sequence). Written as DNA, the CDR3 is TGTGCCAGCAGCTTGGACAGGGGCTATGGCTACACCTTC. Residues: CASSLDRGYGYTF.

This clone was counted once. J is TRBJ2-2 and V is TRBV7-9; tentative D call: TRBD2 (5 bases). There are 16 residues in the CDR3. Trimming stripped 6 bases from V and 1 base from J, with 15 bases between. Germline V gene data show CDR1 as SEHNR and CDR2 as FQNEAQ (reference sequence). CDR3 in DNA: TGTGCCAGCAGTCCGACACTAGAGGGGAACACCGGGGAGCTGTTTTTT. It yields the protein CASSPTLEGNTGELFF.

The chain employs TRBV7-8 and TRBJ1-4; 7 nucleotides match TRBD1. Germline CDR1 is SGHVS and CDR2 is FQNEAQ. The CDR3 length is 16 residues. The trim removed 3 bases at V and 12 bases at J, leaving 16 bases unmatched. The CDR3 protein is CASSFTGQAFIEELFF. CDR3 in DNA: TGTGCCAGCAGCTTTACTGGACAGGCCTTTATTGAGGAACTGTTTTTT.

The chain links TRBV27 to TRBJ1-5; D is possibly TRBD1 (5 bases). V was cut by 3 bases and J by 7 bases, with 10 bases left in between. The germline CDR1 and CDR2 sequences are MNHEY and SMNVEV (reference sequence). The CDR3 runs to 13 residues. The chain's CDR3 is CASSLTDLQPQHF. CDR3 DNA sequence: TGTGCCAGCAGTTTGACAGACTTACAGCCCCAGCATTTT.

This clone was picked up one time. The V gene is TRBV5-1, the J gene TRBJ2-3; TRBD2 agrees at 11 bases. V lost 1 base, J lost 4 bases, and 2 bases stayed unmatched. Germline V gene lookup returns CDR1 SGHRS and CDR2 YFSETQ. This CDR3 comprises 15 residues. The CDR3: CASSLIAGGADTQYF. DNA for the CDR3: TGCGCCAGCAGCTTGATAGCGGGAGGGGCAGATACGCAGTATTTT.

A single count supports this clone. CDR3 coding DNA: TGTGCCAGCAGTTCCAGCGGGGGAAGGTACAATGAGCAGTTCTTC. Its protein is CASSSSGGRYNEQFF. The chain combines TRBV2 with TRBJ2-1, with 8 bases identical to TRBD2. V gave up 5 bases and J gave up 4 bases; unmatched junction bases: 7. Germline lookup yields CDR1 SNHLY and CDR2 FYNNEI. The CDR3 runs 15 residues.

The J gene is TRBJ1-2, the V gene TRBV28, with 8 positions matching TRBD1. Germline lookup yields CDR1 MDHEN and CDR2 SYDVKM. The CDR3 spans 16 residues. Trimming took 4 bases from V and 7 from J; bases not matched to a gene: 14. As DNA, the CDR3 is TGTGCCAGCAGTTCCATCGGGACAGGACGCCCGGGTGGCTACACCTTC. This encodes CASSSIGTGRPGGYTF.

Only one count was recorded for this clone. The chain uses TRBV30 and TRBJ1-5; a weak D match, TRBD1 (6 bases). V was clipped by 2 bases and J by 5 bases, with 16 bases between them. In germline, CDR1 is GTSNPN, CDR2 SVGIG (reference sequence). This CDR3 is built from 15 residues. The CDR3: CAWSFGAGAHQPQHF. DNA of the CDR3: TGTGCCTGGAGTTTCGGGGCAGGGGCCCATCAGCCCCAGCATTTT.

The chain combines TRBV27 with TRBJ2-5, with 9 nucleotides matching TRBD2. V dropped 3 bases and J dropped 5; count of bases not matched to a gene: 10. The CDR3 totals 16 residues. The germline CDR1 and CDR2 sequences are MNHEY and SMNVEV (reference sequence). The CDR3 coding sequence is TGTGCCAGCAGTTTCGGAGCGGGAGGTCTGAAGGAGACCCAGTACTTC. Amino acid sequence: CASSFGAGGLKETQYF.

This chain connects TRBV9 to TRBJ2-3; TRBD2 agrees at 9 bases. V gave up 0 bases and J gave up 4 bases; unmatched junction bases: 12. The germline CDR1 and CDR2 sequences are SGDLS and YYNGEE. The CDR3 is made up of 18 amino acids. CDR3 amino acids: CASSVVPSGAFGSDTQYF. DNA of the CDR3: TGTGCCAGCAGCGTAGTACCTAGCGGGGCGTTCGGGTCAGATACGCAGTATTTT.

As DNA, the CDR3 is TGTGCCAGCAGCTTTACAGGGGCCTATGGCTACACCTTC. This translates into CASSFTGAYGYTF. The rearrangement joins TRBV5-6 to TRBJ1-2; 7 positions match TRBD1. The CDR3 contains 13 residues. CDR1 SGHDT and CDR2 YYEEEE come from the germline V gene. After removal of 2 bases from V and 4 bases from J, the junction contained 2 bases not matched to a gene.

The chain couples TRBV28 to TRBJ1-5; 10 bases line up with TRBD1. In germline, CDR1 is MDHEN, CDR2 SYDVKM. CDR3 size: 15 residues. V was pared by 8 bases and J by 4 bases, with 8 bases of the junction left unmatched. DNA for the CDR3: TGTGCCAGCTCCCGGGACAGGGGTGGGAATCAGCCCCAGCATTTT. It is translated as CASSRDRGGNQPQHF.

The count of this clone is one. The chain employs TRBV18 and TRBJ2-7; TRBD2 is a possible D gene (6 bases). The CDR3 contains 15 residues. In germline, CDR1 is KGHSH, CDR2 LQKENI. The ends were cut back, 6 bases at V and 3 bases at J, with 18 bases in the middle. The CDR3 is CASSSIKRELYEQYF. The CDR3 DNA follows: TGTGCCAGCTCCAGTATAAAACGGGAGCTCTACGAGCAGTACTTC.

This chain joins TRBV27 and TRBJ1-1; TRBD1 agrees at 8 bases. Germline-derived CDR1 and CDR2 are MNHEY and SMNVEV (reference sequence). V was clipped by 3 bases and J by 4 bases; unmatched bases: 4. This CDR3 has 14 residues. CDR3 region: CASSLDRARTEAFF. The CDR3 DNA reads TGTGCCAGCAGTTTGGACAGGGCTCGCACTGAAGCTTTCTTT.

V is TRBV6-1 and J is TRBJ1-2, with 7 bases identical to TRBD1. V shed 7 bases, J shed 3 bases, and the junction held 8 bases outside the gene matches. In germline, CDR1 is MNHNS, CDR2 SASEGT. The CDR3 totals 14 residues. The CDR3 sequence is CASTPGGTDYGYTF. The CDR3 DNA sequence: TGTGCCAGCACTCCAGGAGGGACAGACTATGGCTACACCTTC.